What follows are 7 T cell receptor beta chains derived from one specimen sequenced in a study of naive and memory T cell subsets. Two oligonucleotides, mixed equimolar, formed the beta constant-region primer covering TRBC1 and TRBC2. MiXCR was run by TCRdb on the UMI-ligation and nested PCR reads, yielding one entry per CDR3 protein. The sample has 75,000 to 85,000 distinct CDR3 sequences, around 14% seen once. Material: central memory CD4+ T cells from blood. These receptors were obtained from a human donor in good health.

This clonotype has a handful of counts. The chain links TRBV5-1 to TRBJ2-7, with D tentatively TRBD1 (6 bases). Germline values: CDR1 SGHRS, CDR2 YFSETQ. V gave up 0 bases and J gave up 6 bases, with 13 bases separating them. The CDR3 sequence is 14 residues long. The CDR3: CASSLDRAKGEQYF. The DNA of the CDR3 is TGCGCCAGCAGCTTGGACAGGGCGAAGGGCGAGCAGTACTTC.

This clonotype was picked up many times. V is TRBV12-3 or TRBV12-4 and J is TRBJ2-7; a weak D match, TRBD2 (5 bases). With 7 bases removed from V and 3 bases from J, the gap between germline ends came to 10 bases. This CDR3 contains 12 residues. The CDR3 is CASTGIGYEQYF. CDR3 coding DNA: TGTGCCAGCACCGGGATCGGCTACGAGCAGTACTTC.

This clonotype turned up a few times. This rearrangement joins TRBV5-6 to TRBJ1-1; 11 nucleotides align to TRBD1. The CDR3 totals 15 residues. Trimming at V came to 5 bases and at J to 3 bases, leaving 6 bases not matched to a gene. Germline V lookup: CDR1 SGHDT, CDR2 YYEEEE. Here the CDR3 DNA reads TGTGCCAGCAGTCGGACAGGGGGCGCCGACACTGAAGCTTTCTTT. This translates into CASSRTGGADTEAFF.

The chain links TRBV5-1 to TRBJ2-1; 9 bases agree with TRBD1. Per the germline V gene, CDR1 is SGHRS and CDR2 is YFSETQ. The CDR3 is 16 residues long. The V and J ends lost 1 base and 3 bases, in that order; junction bases with no gene match: 5. The CDR3 sequence: CASSLIPGQGYNEQFF. CDR3 nucleotide sequence: TGCGCCAGCAGCTTGATTCCGGGACAGGGCTACAATGAGCAGTTCTTC.

This clonotype appeared a few times. The V call is TRBV15, the J call TRBJ1-1, with TRBD1 matching over 11 bases. This CDR3 contains 14 residues. V lost 9 bases, J lost 5 bases, and 8 bases stayed unmatched. Germline V lookup: CDR1 LNHNV, CDR2 YYDKDF (reference sequence). The CDR3 region is CATRDRGKFTEAFF. In DNA form, the CDR3 reads TGTGCCACACGGGACAGGGGGAAATTTACTGAAGCTTTCTTT.

This clonotype was counted between two and nine times. The chain carries TRBV6-1 and TRBJ1-5; 7 nucleotides agree with TRBD1. The CDR3 extends over 14 amino acids. CDR1 MNHNS and CDR2 SASEGT come from the germline V gene. Trimming removed 8 bases from V and 6 bases from J; junction bases left unmatched: 10. CDR3 sequence (DNA): TGTGCCAGCTATAACAGGGGCCTTCCTCAGCCCCAGCATTTT. Translation gives CASYNRGLPQPQHF.

The V call is TRBV28, the J call TRBJ2-3; D ambiguous. Trimming took 8 bases from V and 2 from J, leaving 14 bases between them. CDR1 and CDR2 (germline): MDHEN, SYDVKM. The CDR3 is 14 amino acids. For the CDR3, the DNA is TGTGCCAGCTTGGGCTACCCAAACACAGATACGCAGTATTTT. It translates to CASLGYPNTDTQYF. Full variable domain (rest looked up from reference TRBV28 and TRBJ2-3): DVKVTQSSRYLVKRTGEKVFLECVQDMDHENMFWYRQDPGLGLRLIYFSYDVKMKEKGDIPEGYSVSREKKERFSLILESASTNQTSMYLCASLGYPNTDTQYFGPGTRLTVL.